Listed below are T cell receptor beta chains from one sample, sequenced in a study of TIL therapy for anti-PD-1-resistant metastatic lung cancer. Profiling relied on immunoSEQ multiplex PCR, and the TCRdb table lists in-frame clones only, not all of them. The table lists about 50,000 clones, 65% to 80% of them singletons, with approximately 5.6% in the top ten. Sequencing was performed on tumor tissue, taken at baseline. All receptors derive from a person aged 25-79 years with non-small cell lung cancer. Both conserved end residues are part of each CDR3. A D gene is named only where the DNA matches it firmly. Clone size is not always given. Where it is, it says once, few, many or a class for expanded clones.

cdr3_nt: TGCGCCAGCAGCTTAACCGACACCAGCCATGAGCAGTTCTTC
cdr3_aa: CASSLTDTSHEQFF
d_call: -
v_call: TRBV5-1
clone_size: -
j_call: TRBJ2-1

cdr3_nt: TGTGCCTGGGGACAGGGGAAGGGGGAAAAACTGTTTTTT
cdr3_aa: CAWGQGKGEKLFF
d_call: TRBD1
v_call: TRBV30
clone_size: -
j_call: TRBJ1-4

cdr3_nt: TGTGCCGGAGGGGCAGGGCAACGGGGTACGCAGTATTTT
cdr3_aa: CAGGAGQRGTQYF
d_call: -
v_call: TRBV10-3
clone_size: -
j_call: TRBJ2-3

cdr3_nt: TGTGCCAGCAGCGTAGGGGCTAGCGTCAACAATGAGCAGTTCTTC
cdr3_aa: CASSVGASVNNEQFF
d_call: -
v_call: TRBV9
clone_size: -
j_call: TRBJ2-1

cdr3_nt: TGTGCCAGTAATCCGGGACAGGGGGTAGACGAGCAGTACTTC
cdr3_aa: CASNPGQGVDEQYF
d_call: TRBD1
v_call: TRBV19
clone_size: -
j_call: TRBJ2-7

cdr3_nt: TGCGCCAGCAGCCCCCAGTTCCCCCAGGGGCCCGGGGAGCTGTTTTTT
cdr3_aa: CASSPQFPQGPGELFF
d_call: -
v_call: TRBV5-1
clone_size: -
j_call: TRBJ2-2

cdr3_nt: TGCAGTGCCCATCAGGGGGGGGAGCAGTACTTC
cdr3_aa: CSAHQGGEQYF
d_call: -
v_call: TRBV20-1
clone_size: -
j_call: TRBJ2-7

cdr3_nt: TGTGCCAGCAGGCCCACCGGGACAGGGTTGGACGAGCAGTACTTC
cdr3_aa: CASRPTGTGLDEQYF
d_call: TRBD1
v_call: TRBV28
clone_size: -
j_call: TRBJ2-7

cdr3_nt: TGTGCCAGCAGTGAGTCTAGCGCATACACCGGGGAGCTGTTTTTT
cdr3_aa: CASSESSAYTGELFF
d_call: -
v_call: TRBV25-1
clone_size: few
j_call: TRBJ2-2

cdr3_nt: TGTGCCAGCAGTTACTCCACAAGCTCCTACAATGAGCAGTTCTTC
cdr3_aa: CASSYSTSSYNEQFF
d_call: -
v_call: TRBV6-5
clone_size: medium-sized
j_call: TRBJ2-1

cdr3_nt: TGTGCCAGCAGCGTAGTTTGGTCCCACCATTACGAGCAGTACTTC
cdr3_aa: CASSVVWSHHYEQYF
d_call: -
v_call: TRBV9
clone_size: -
j_call: TRBJ2-7

cdr3_nt: TGTGCCAGTCATTTTGGGACCCAAAGCACCGGGGAGCTGTTTTTT
cdr3_aa: CASHFGTQSTGELFF
d_call: -
v_call: TRBV19
clone_size: once
j_call: TRBJ2-2

cdr3_nt: TGTGCCAGCAGTGAAGCGGGACAGGGTTTTTTC
cdr3_aa: CASSEAGQGFF
d_call: TRBD1
v_call: TRBV6-1
clone_size: -
j_call: TRBJ2-7

cdr3_nt: TGCGCCAGCAGCTTGGATATGGGGGCAACAGATACGCAGTATTTT
cdr3_aa: CASSLDMGATDTQYF
d_call: -
v_call: TRBV5-1
clone_size: -
j_call: TRBJ2-3

cdr3_nt: TGTGCCAGCAGCCCGGGGACTCGGAGGGGGCGGGAGACCCAGTACTTC
cdr3_aa: CASSPGTRRGRETQYF
d_call: -
v_call: TRBV9
clone_size: -
j_call: TRBJ2-5

cdr3_nt: TGTGCCAGCTTCGCGATCTCTGGAAACACCATATATTTT
cdr3_aa: CASFAISGNTIYF
d_call: -
v_call: TRBV18
clone_size: few
j_call: TRBJ1-3

cdr3_nt: TGTGCCAGCAGCTTTAGCGGGGGCGCAGATACGCAGTATTTT
cdr3_aa: CASSFSGGADTQYF
d_call: TRBD2
v_call: TRBV7-9
clone_size: -
j_call: TRBJ2-3

cdr3_nt: TGTGCCAGCAGCCTCACCGGGACTCGACCCCAGTACTTC
cdr3_aa: CASSLTGTRPQYF
d_call: -
v_call: TRBV5-6
clone_size: once
j_call: TRBJ2-5

cdr3_nt: TGTGCCAGCAGCTCACCCCTCGGGTACTCTGGAAACACCATATATTTT
cdr3_aa: CASSSPLGYSGNTIYF
d_call: -
v_call: TRBV28
clone_size: many
j_call: TRBJ1-3

cdr3_nt: TGTGCCAGCAGTCCCGGGGGGGATAATTCACCCCTCCACTTT
cdr3_aa: CASSPGGDNSPLHF
d_call: -
v_call: TRBV28
clone_size: -
j_call: TRBJ1-6

cdr3_nt: TGTGCCAGCAGCTCGGGACTAGCGGCCGCAGATACGCAGTATTTT
cdr3_aa: CASSSGLAAADTQYF
d_call: TRBD2
v_call: TRBV7-9
clone_size: -
j_call: TRBJ2-3

cdr3_nt: TGTGCCAGCAGCTTAGTTCAGGGGGCGACAGGAAAACTGTTTTTT
cdr3_aa: CASSLVQGATGKLFF
d_call: TRBD1
v_call: TRBV11-2
clone_size: -
j_call: TRBJ1-4

cdr3_nt: TGTGCCAGCAGTCAACGGGGGGGGACAGGGGGAAATGAGCAGTTCTTC
cdr3_aa: CASSQRGGTGGNEQFF
d_call: TRBD1
v_call: TRBV25-1
clone_size: -
j_call: TRBJ2-1

cdr3_nt: TGTGCCAGCTCTCTCGAGGGTCGGGAAAAACTGTTTTTT
cdr3_aa: CASSLEGREKLFF
d_call: -
v_call: TRBV18
clone_size: -
j_call: TRBJ1-4

cdr3_nt: TGTGCCAGCAGCCCCCGACAAGCGAACACCGGGGAGCTGTTTTTT
cdr3_aa: CASSPRQANTGELFF
d_call: -
v_call: TRBV5-4
clone_size: -
j_call: TRBJ2-2

cdr3_nt: TGCGCCAGCACGTTGCCTAGCGGGAGCACAGATACGCAGTATTTT
cdr3_aa: CASTLPSGSTDTQYF
d_call: TRBD2
v_call: TRBV4-1
clone_size: -
j_call: TRBJ2-3

cdr3_nt: TGTGCCAGCAGGGGGACTAGCGGGGGCTCCTACGAGCAGTACTTC
cdr3_aa: CASRGTSGGSYEQYF
d_call: TRBD2
v_call: TRBV6-1
clone_size: -
j_call: TRBJ2-7

cdr3_nt: TGTGCCAGTAGTTCCGTAACACGGAGAGAGACCCAGTACTTC
cdr3_aa: CASSSVTRRETQYF
d_call: -
v_call: TRBV19
clone_size: -
j_call: TRBJ2-5

cdr3_nt: TGTGCCAGCAGCGGATCCGGAAGGGGGTCTAACGAGCAGTACTTC
cdr3_aa: CASSGSGRGSNEQYF
d_call: -
v_call: TRBV9
clone_size: -
j_call: TRBJ2-7

cdr3_nt: TGTGCTAGCAGCCCCTCTCCATCCGAGAACACTGAAGCTTTCTTT
cdr3_aa: CASSPSPSENTEAFF
d_call: -
v_call: TRBV7-7
clone_size: -
j_call: TRBJ1-1

cdr3_nt: TGTGCCAGCAGCTTTGTCAGGGGCGTCGTTAATTCACCCCTCCACTTT
cdr3_aa: CASSFVRGVVNSPLHF
d_call: -
v_call: TRBV5-4
clone_size: few
j_call: TRBJ1-6

cdr3_nt: TGTGCCAGTAGTATAGAGGCAGCCAATCAGCCCCAGCATTTT
cdr3_aa: CASSIEAANQPQHF
d_call: -
v_call: TRBV19
clone_size: -
j_call: TRBJ1-5

cdr3_nt: TGCGCCAGCAGCCCGGCGAACTCGAGGGGAACTGAAGCTTTCTTT
cdr3_aa: CASSPANSRGTEAFF
d_call: -
v_call: TRBV5-1
clone_size: -
j_call: TRBJ1-1

cdr3_nt: TGTGCCAGTAGTATCGGGCCCGGGGGCACTAATGAAAAACTGTTTTTT
cdr3_aa: CASSIGPGGTNEKLFF
d_call: -
v_call: TRBV19
clone_size: -
j_call: TRBJ1-4

cdr3_nt: TGCAGTCTCGCAGAAATCTATGGCTACACCTTC
cdr3_aa: CSLAEIYGYTF
d_call: -
v_call: TRBV20-1
clone_size: few
j_call: TRBJ1-2

cdr3_nt: TGTGCCAGCTCACCAGCAGGGGTGAGCAATCAGCCCCAGCATTTT
cdr3_aa: CASSPAGVSNQPQHF
d_call: -
v_call: TRBV18
clone_size: many
j_call: TRBJ1-5

cdr3_nt: TGTGCCAGCAAGTCGACGGGGAGGTACGAGCAGTACTTC
cdr3_aa: CASKSTGRYEQYF
d_call: -
v_call: TRBV5-6
clone_size: few
j_call: TRBJ2-7

cdr3_nt: TGTGCCAGCAGTGAAGCGAACCTTTACGAGCAGTACTTC
cdr3_aa: CASSEANLYEQYF
d_call: -
v_call: TRBV6-1
clone_size: -
j_call: TRBJ2-7

cdr3_nt: TGTGCCAGCAGCCCCTTCGGGGGGACAGGGGGTAGCCCTGAAGCTTTCTTT
cdr3_aa: CASSPFGGTGGSPEAFF
d_call: TRBD1
v_call: TRBV13
clone_size: -
j_call: TRBJ1-1

cdr3_nt: TGCAGCGTTGTAGCGACAGGGGGCCTAGATGAGCAGTTCTTC
cdr3_aa: CSVVATGGLDEQFF
d_call: TRBD1
v_call: TRBV29-1
clone_size: -
j_call: TRBJ2-1

cdr3_nt: TGTGCCAGCAGCTTAGGGGGGGCGACTAGCGGGAGTTGGGCAGATACGCAGTATTTT
cdr3_aa: CASSLGGATSGSWADTQYF
d_call: TRBD2
v_call: TRBV7-2
clone_size: -
j_call: TRBJ2-3

cdr3_nt: TGCGCCAGCAGCCAAGAGGTGTTCAGGGTTCAGACCTTC
cdr3_aa: CASSQEVFRVQTF
d_call: -
v_call: TRBV4-3
clone_size: -
j_call: TRBJ1-2

cdr3_nt: TGTGCCAGCAGCGTAGAGAGCCTTAATTCACCCCTCCACTTT
cdr3_aa: CASSVESLNSPLHF
d_call: -
v_call: TRBV9
clone_size: -
j_call: TRBJ1-6

cdr3_nt: TGCGCCAGCAGTGAGGCAGGGGGCTACACCGGGGAGCTGTTTTTT
cdr3_aa: CASSEAGGYTGELFF
d_call: TRBD1
v_call: TRBV10-1
clone_size: -
j_call: TRBJ2-2

cdr3_nt: TGCAGCGTTGAAGGCGCGAGCGGGAGTGGAGCCTACGAGCAGTACTTC
cdr3_aa: CSVEGASGSGAYEQYF
d_call: TRBD2
v_call: TRBV29-1
clone_size: -
j_call: TRBJ2-7

cdr3_nt: TGTGCCAGCAGCTATTCTAGGTCGGCAGATACGCAGTATTTT
cdr3_aa: CASSYSRSADTQYF
d_call: -
v_call: TRBV2
clone_size: -
j_call: TRBJ2-3

cdr3_nt: TGTGCCAGCATCGGGGACCTCGAGCAGTACTTC
cdr3_aa: CASIGDLEQYF
d_call: -
v_call: TRBV2
clone_size: -
j_call: TRBJ2-7